A selection of T cell receptor beta chains follows, all from one sample in a study of T-cell reconstitution after alpha-beta-depleted transplantation in children. TCRdb reprocessed the PCR reads with MiXCR, giving one entry per CDR3 protein. The repertoire includes some 120,000 distinct CDR3 sequences, 23% of them detected once, and roughly a tenth sits in the top ten. Material: PBMCs, mostly from graft donor cells, obtained 180 days after TCRalphabeta/CD19-depleted stem cell transplant. These receptors all come from a male patient under 10 years old who had a stem cell transplant for chronic granulomatous disease, so the T cells may come from the graft donor. Both conserved end residues are part of each CDR3. A D gene is named only where the DNA matches it firmly. Clone sizes are given selectively: once, few, many, or a class where the clone is expanded.

>TRBD1|TRBV28|many|TRBJ2-2
CASSLRDRFGGELFF
TGTGCCAGCAGTCTCCGGGACAGGTTCGGCGGGGAGCTGTTTTTT
>NA|TRBV12-3/TRBV12-4|NA|TRBJ1-5
CASSRAGTSNQPQHF
TGTGCCAGCAGTCGCGCCGGGACTAGCAATCAGCCCCAGCATTTT
>TRBD1|TRBV5-1|few|TRBJ2-3
CASKETGGVGTDTQYF
TGCGCCAGCAAGGAGACAGGGGGCGTCGGCACAGATACGCAGTATTTT
>NA|TRBV30|many|TRBJ2-1
CAWSIGWGNEQFF
TGTGCCTGGAGTATCGGATGGGGGAATGAGCAGTTCTTC
>NA|TRBV3-1|many|TRBJ1-6
CATGGNSPLHF
TGTGCCACAGGTGGGAATTCACCCCTCCACTTT
>TRBD2|TRBV20-1|few|TRBJ2-7
CSARELAGGFEQYF
TGCAGTGCTAGAGAGTTAGCGGGAGGGTTTGAGCAGTACTTC
>TRBD1|TRBV29-1|many|TRBJ1-2
CSVAQGLGYTF
TGCAGCGTTGCACAGGGGCTCGGCTACACCTTC
>NA|TRBV12-3/TRBV12-4|NA|TRBJ2-5
CASSLGGSAQETQYF
TGTGCCAGCAGTTTAGGGGGGTCCGCGCAAGAGACCCAGTACTTC
>NA|TRBV12-3/TRBV12-4|NA|TRBJ2-2
CASTWGHKNTGELFF
TGTGCCAGCACCTGGGGACATAAAAACACCGGGGAGCTGTTTTTT
>NA|TRBV7-2|few|TRBJ2-7
CASSFLAAPPYEQYF
TGTGCCAGCAGCTTTCTAGCCGCCCCCCCCTACGAGCAGTACTTC
>NA|TRBV20-1|few|TRBJ2-1
CSARPLRLVNNEQFF
TGCAGTGCTAGGCCCTTGAGACTAGTAAACAATGAGCAGTTCTTC
>NA|TRBV2|many|TRBJ1-2
CASRPGLENGYTF
TGTGCCAGCAGACCCGGATTGGAGAATGGCTACACCTTC
>NA|TRBV28|few|TRBJ2-1
CASSLLDSREF
TGTGCCAGCAGTTTATTAGACAGTAGAGAGTTC
>NA|TRBV29-1|few|TRBJ2-1
CSVPEGPWDNEQFF
TGCAGCGTTCCAGAGGGCCCCTGGGACAATGAGCAGTTCTTC
>NA|TRBV28|NA|TRBJ2-7
CASSGKRFRDEQYF
TGTGCCAGCAGCGGAAAGAGGTTCCGCGACGAGCAGTACTTC
>TRBD2|TRBV9|few|TRBJ2-1
CASSGGGAYNEQFF
TGTGCCAGCAGCGGCGGGGGAGCCTACAATGAGCAGTTCTTC
>TRBD1|TRBV29-1|NA|TRBJ1-1
CSLQSGQGWNTEAFF
TGCAGCCTCCAGTCGGGACAGGGGTGGAACACTGAAGCTTTCTTT
>NA|TRBV20-1|NA|TRBJ2-3
CSARVPGSTDTQYF
TGCAGTGCTAGAGTCCCTGGGAGCACAGATACGCAGTATTTT
>NA|TRBV12-3/TRBV12-4|few|TRBJ2-1
CASSLSLTKRNSYNEQFF
TGTGCCAGCAGCCTCTCTCTCACTAAGCGGAACTCCTACAATGAGCAGTTCTTC
>NA|TRBV5-1|NA|TRBJ2-4
CASSFWDPGDIQYF
TGCGCCAGCAGCTTTTGGGATCCAGGGGACATTCAGTACTTC
>NA|TRBV29-1|NA|TRBJ2-1
CSALFWWSSYNEQFF
TGCAGCGCCCTATTTTGGTGGAGCTCCTACAATGAGCAGTTCTTC
>TRBD1|TRBV5-5|few|TRBJ2-1
CASRSGQGLNEQFF
TGTGCCAGCAGATCCGGACAGGGCTTGAATGAGCAGTTCTTC
>NA|TRBV20-1|many|TRBJ2-2
CSASPELDTGELFF
TGCAGTGCTAGCCCGGAGCTTGACACCGGGGAGCTGTTTTTT
>NA|TRBV29-1|NA|TRBJ2-3
CSVETGLTDTQYF
TGCAGCGTTGAAACAGGGCTAACAGATACGCAGTATTTT
>NA|TRBV27|few|TRBJ2-3
CASSFGELSTDTQYF
TGTGCCAGCAGTTTCGGAGAGCTTAGCACAGATACGCAGTATTTT
>NA|TRBV20-1|few|TRBJ2-3
CSASMARTDTQYF
TGCAGTGCTAGTATGGCGCGCACAGATACGCAGTATTTT
>NA|TRBV29-1|many|TRBJ2-7
CSVEERAEQYF
TGCAGCGTTGAAGAGAGGGCCGAGCAGTACTTC
>NA|TRBV27|few|TRBJ2-7
CASRQDSSYEQYF
TGTGCCAGCAGACAAGACAGTAGCTACGAGCAGTACTTC
>NA|TRBV7-2|many|TRBJ2-1
CASSSGWHEQFF
TGTGCCAGCAGCTCCGGTTGGCATGAGCAGTTCTTC
>NA|TRBV28|many|TRBJ2-1
CASIRSNEQFF
TGTGCCAGCATTCGCAGCAATGAGCAGTTCTTC
>NA|TRBV25-1|NA|TRBJ2-6
CASSELVRGQGANVLTF
TGTGCCAGCAGTGAATTAGTCCGGGGGCAAGGGGCCAACGTCCTGACTTTC
>TRBD2|TRBV27|many|TRBJ2-7
CASSALQTSGASYEQYF
TGTGCCAGCAGTGCCCTCCAGACTAGCGGGGCCTCCTACGAGCAGTACTTC
>NA|TRBV20-1|few|TRBJ2-7
CSARSIAYEQYF
TGCAGTGCTAGGTCGATAGCCTACGAGCAGTACTTC
>TRBD1|TRBV30|few|TRBJ2-7
CAWNNEQGDEQYF
TGTGCCTGGAATAACGAGCAGGGGGACGAGCAGTACTTC
>TRBD1|TRBV11-2|many|TRBJ1-2
CASSLGQGERYGYTF
TGTGCCAGCAGCTTAGGTCAGGGGGAGCGGTATGGCTACACCTTC
>NA|TRBV23-1|NA|TRBJ2-1
CASSWGCGVGYEQFF
TGCGCCAGCAGCTGGGGGTGCGGTGTTGGCTATGAGCAGTTCTTC
>TRBD2|TRBV20-1|NA|TRBJ2-1
CSASREVGENEQFF
TGCAGTGCTTCCCGGGAGGTCGGGGAAAATGAGCAGTTCTTC
>TRBD2|TRBV6-1|few|TRBJ2-5
CASRFRTSGIQETQYF
TGTGCCAGCAGATTCAGGACTAGCGGAATACAAGAGACCCAGTACTTC
>TRBD2|TRBV20-1|few|TRBJ2-1
CSASLSTSGRDEQFF
TGCAGTGCTAGTCTATCGACTAGCGGGAGGGATGAGCAGTTCTTC
>NA|TRBV5-1|NA|TRBJ1-4
CAKVYRILNEKLFF
TGCGCCAAGGTTTACAGGATCCTTAATGAAAAACTGTTTTTT
>NA|TRBV18|NA|TRBJ1-2
CASSPVAGKGYTF
TGTGCCAGCTCACCGGTCGCAGGGAAGGGCTACACCTTC
>TRBD1|TRBV27|many|TRBJ2-7
CASSPGTGASYEQYF
TGTGCCAGCAGTCCGGGGACAGGTGCCTCCTACGAGCAGTACTTC
>TRBD1|TRBV11-2|many|TRBJ1-2
CASSTMDRKIGGYTF
TGTGCCAGCAGCACTATGGACAGGAAAATCGGTGGCTACACCTTC
>TRBD2|TRBV29-1|many|TRBJ2-1
CSVEGGWDNEQFF
TGCAGCGTTGAGGGGGGGTGGGACAATGAGCAGTTCTTC
>TRBD1|TRBV12-3/TRBV12-4|NA|TRBJ2-2
CATGTGKTGELFF
TGTGCCACCGGGACAGGGAAGACCGGGGAGCTGTTTTTT
>TRBD1|TRBV2|NA|TRBJ2-7
CARNSIQGAYEQYF
TGTGCCAGAAACAGCATCCAGGGGGCCTACGAGCAGTACTTC
>TRBD1|TRBV25-1|many|TRBJ1-1
CASSEPYPGQGKAFF
TGTGCCAGCAGTGAACCCTACCCTGGACAGGGCAAAGCTTTCTTT
>TRBD1|TRBV6-1|many|TRBJ1-5
CASSPSTGNQPQHF
TGTGCCAGCAGTCCTTCGACAGGGAATCAGCCCCAGCATTTT